Listed below are T cell receptor beta chains from one sample, sequenced in a study of blood T cell repertoires in COVID-19. The data were produced by immunoSEQ multiplex PCR, yet TCRdb's version contains in-frame clones alone and is incomplete. The sample has 110,000 or so clones, around 82% seen once. The sequenced sample consisted of peripheral blood. The receptors derive from a human donor in a cohort sampled during active COVID-19. Each CDR3 is given with its conserved first and last residue. Fields, in order: D gene, clone size, J gene, V gene, CDR3 DNA, CDR3 protein. The D gene is left open where the match is weak. Clone size is not always given. Where it is, it says once, few, many or a class for expanded clones.

d_gene: TRBD2; abundance: .; j_gene: TRBJ2-2; v_gene: TRBV5-1; CDR3nt: TGCGCCAGCAGCGAAGCGGGGGGGCTCACCGGGGAGCTGTTTTTT; CDR3aa: CASSEAGGLTGELFF
d_gene: TRBD1; abundance: .; j_gene: TRBJ1-3; v_gene: TRBV9; CDR3nt: TGTGCCAGCAGTGGTGACAGGGGGCTAGGAAACACCATATATTTT; CDR3aa: CASSGDRGLGNTIYF
d_gene: TRBD1; abundance: .; j_gene: TRBJ2-5; v_gene: TRBV5-8; CDR3nt: TGTGCCAGCAGCCGCGGACAGGGAAGCCAAGAGACCCAGTACTTC; CDR3aa: CASSRGQGSQETQYF
d_gene: TRBD1; abundance: .; j_gene: TRBJ1-2; v_gene: TRBV7-9; CDR3nt: TGTGCCAGCAGCTTTTACAGGGGACAGGGCTACACCTTC; CDR3aa: CASSFYRGQGYTF
d_gene: .; abundance: .; j_gene: TRBJ2-3; v_gene: TRBV9; CDR3nt: TGTGCCAGCAGCGTATCCGCAGATACGCAGTATTTT; CDR3aa: CASSVSADTQYF
d_gene: .; abundance: .; j_gene: TRBJ2-3; v_gene: TRBV6-7; CDR3nt: TGTGCCAGCAGTTACTCTGCAACGGGGGGCAGCACAGATACGCAGTATTTT; CDR3aa: CASSYSATGGSTDTQYF
d_gene: .; abundance: .; j_gene: TRBJ2-5; v_gene: TRBV2; CDR3nt: TGTGCCAGCAAAAGCGACCAAGAGACCCAGTACTTC; CDR3aa: CASKSDQETQYF
d_gene: .; abundance: once; j_gene: TRBJ2-7; v_gene: TRBV20-1; CDR3nt: TGCAGTGCTAGTCGGGGGACTGCAAGGTCCTACGAGCAGTACTTC; CDR3aa: CSASRGTARSYEQYF
d_gene: TRBD2; abundance: .; j_gene: TRBJ2-3; v_gene: TRBV18; CDR3nt: TGTGCCAGCTCACCACCGGGACTAGCGACAGATACGCAGTATTTT; CDR3aa: CASSPPGLATDTQYF
d_gene: TRBD2; abundance: once; j_gene: TRBJ2-3; v_gene: TRBV6-8; CDR3nt: TGTGCCAGCAGTACCCTAGGGCGGGGGGATGGTGATACGCAGTATTTT; CDR3aa: CASSTLGRGDGDTQYF
d_gene: .; abundance: .; j_gene: TRBJ1-5; v_gene: TRBV10-3; CDR3nt: TGTGCCATCAGTGGAGGGGGGGGCCGGGATCAGCCCCAGCATTTT; CDR3aa: CAISGGGGRDQPQHF
d_gene: TRBD2; abundance: once; j_gene: TRBJ2-3; v_gene: TRBV7-2; CDR3nt: TGTGCCAGCAGCTTGGGACTAGCGGGGTTCGCAGATACGCAGTATTTT; CDR3aa: CASSLGLAGFADTQYF
d_gene: .; abundance: once; j_gene: TRBJ1-1; v_gene: TRBV13; CDR3nt: TGTGCCAGCAGCCTTGGGACTAACACTGAAGCTTTCTTT; CDR3aa: CASSLGTNTEAFF
d_gene: .; abundance: .; j_gene: TRBJ1-6; v_gene: TRBV2; CDR3nt: TGTGCCAGCAGTGGGCCACAGGGTTCGAATTCACCCCTCCACTTT; CDR3aa: CASSGPQGSNSPLHF
d_gene: .; abundance: .; j_gene: TRBJ1-2; v_gene: TRBV5-1; CDR3nt: TGCGCCAGCAGCTTGACGGGAACGGGAGGCTACACCTTC; CDR3aa: CASSLTGTGGYTF